This TCR beta chain was sequenced for a study of cytomegalovirus exposure and HLA in healthy donors (dated by TCRdb to the late 2010s). For the study in its entirety: According to a later analysis, the approximately 130 validation repertoires were produced on the same platform as the 680 or so repertoires of the first cohort. The study aimed to test whether signatures of past pathogen exposure could be identified by cataloging public T cell receptors. To predict cytomegalovirus infection status, the study combined high-throughput TCR immunosequencing, statistical association of individual TCRs with disease status, and machine learning. Along with the roughly 700-subject first cohort, a separate validation cohort of over a hundred different subjects was used.

On this clone itself: Its specific antigen is unknown. Base quality data are lacking; no much larger clone is found one base away.

The donors were included in the validation cohort of 120 subjects, a group kept apart from the 666-subject first cohort. Study-wide findings and limitations: In both the original and validation cohorts, the classifier was reported to diagnose cytomegalovirus status with high specificity and sensitivity. The study gave a list of some 150 TCR beta chains associated with cytomegalovirus. Across donors, most TCR sequences were observed very rarely, whereas some public TCRs were present in many individuals. The authors suggested that the approach could potentially be extended to other disease states and immunological phenotypes. All 110 or so repertoires were used to score co-occurrence in the validation cohort in a later analysis, because that analysis had no HLA typing for the cohort. Of the cluster scores, 90% to 95% were above 0 in a later analysis, which found that TCRs clustered in the first cohort also tended to co-occur in the approximately 110 validation repertoires. In vitro tests confirmed that three of the cytomegalovirus-associated TCR beta chains recognize cytomegalovirus antigens.

The library came from the immunoSEQ multiplex PCR assay. The published analysis was carried out like this. A statistical classification framework was built for diagnosing cytomegalovirus status from the catalog of TCR beta chain sequences. Imported from immuneACCESS, the table was reduced by TCRdb to in-frame sequences with V and J called. These copies leave out some clones; in studies compared against another copy, an unresolved V gene accounts for under half, and the cause of the remainder is not known. V and J calls and clone size are given by that table; D and trimming were obtained from the DNA. The sample includes around 54,000 clones, with around nine tenths observed a single time. About 8.8% of the sample is in the top ten clones. The sequenced sample was PBMCs. The source of this sequence is a woman between 18 and 29 years old in good health and CMV-seropositive.

The bases are TGTGCCAGCAAAGGACAGGGGGCACTCCCACGAAACACTGAAGCTTTCTTT. Translated, this gives CASKGQGALPRNTEAFF. The sequence joins TRBV27 to TRBJ1-1; the central 11 bases match TRBD1. Here V drops 7 bases and J drops 2 bases, and the junction holds 12 bases not matched to any gene. Sequences MNHEY (CDR1) and SMNVEV (CDR2) are obtained from the germline V gene (reference sequence). The CDR3 sequence holds 17 residues, the cysteine and phenylalanine included. Just CDR3 DNA is preserved here, 51 bases in frame from base 1.